A selection of T cell receptor beta chains follows, all from one sample in a study of CD8+CD57+ T cells in acquired aplastic anemia. TCRdb ran MiXCR on the reads and lists one entry per CDR3 protein. This table holds just over 200,000 distinct CDR3 sequences, 65% found once. The source material was sorted CD4+, CD8+, or CD8+CD57+ T cells (not recorded which) from PBMCs. These receptors were collected from a human donor with aplastic anemia. Both conserved end residues are part of each CDR3. The D gene is left open where the match is weak. Clone size, where shown, is once, few, many, or a class for clones that have expanded.

.	TRBJ1-1	.	TRBV19	TGTGCCAGTGGTATCTATGTTAACACTGAGGCTTTCTTT	CASGIYVNTEAFF
.	TRBJ2-7	.	TRBV14	TGTGCCAGCAGCCATAAGGGGAGCTCCTACGAGCAGTACTTC	CASSHKGSSYEQYF
.	TRBJ2-4	.	TRBV7-9	TGTGCCAGCAGCGGGGTTGGAGGAGGGAACATTCAGTACTTC	CASSGVGGGNIQYF
TRBD1	TRBJ2-1	many	TRBV7-3	TGTGCCAGCAGCCAAACCAGGGGGCCCTACAATGAGCAGTTCTTC	CASSQTRGPYNEQFF
TRBD2	TRBJ2-1	.	TRBV15	TGTGCCACCAGCAGCGAACCAGCGGGGGGGCTGGGTAATGAGCAGTTCTTC	CATSSEPAGGLGNEQFF
.	TRBJ1-5	.	TRBV7-9	TGTGCCAGCAGCCCCCTCAGCTTAAATCAGCCCCAGCATTTT	CASSPLSLNQPQHF
TRBD1	TRBJ2-5	once	TRBV7-2	TGTGCCAGCAGCCTTACGGGACAGGGGTACGAGACTCAGTACTTC	CASSLTGQGYETQYF
.	TRBJ1-6	.	TRBV10-3	TGTGCCATCAGTGAGCAGGCAGCTTATAATTCACCCCTCCACTTT	CAISEQAAYNSPLHF
TRBD1	TRBJ1-1	few	TRBV7-2	TGTGCCAGCAGCTTAGCCGGCGGGACAGGGGAGTCTGAAGCTTTCTTT	CASSLAGGTGESEAFF
TRBD1	TRBJ2-7	.	TRBV7-3	TGTGCCAGCAGCTTCTCCGGGACAGGGGAGTACGAGCAGTACTTC	CASSFSGTGEYEQYF
TRBD1	TRBJ1-1	.	TRBV2	TGTGCCAGCAGCCAGGTACAGGGGCGCACTGAAGCGTTCTTT	CASSQVQGRTEAFF
.	TRBJ2-3	.	TRBV12-3/TRBV12-4	TGTGCCAGCAGCCCCCAAGGACAAGCGCAGTATTTT	CASSPQGQAQYF
.	TRBJ2-1	few	TRBV11-1	TGTGCCAGCACGAACGACAATGAGCAGTTCTTC	CASTNDNEQFF
TRBD2	TRBJ2-5	.	TRBV24-1	TGTGCCACCAGTGAAAACGGACTAGCGCGCCATGAGACCCAGTACTTC	CATSENGLARHETQYF
.	TRBJ2-1	.	TRBV6-5	TGTGCCAGCAGTTCCGCGGCTGTTGAGCAGTTCTTC	CASSSAAVEQFF
TRBD1	TRBJ1-4	few	TRBV2	TGTGCCAGCAGTTCCGGGACAGGGGCCAGCGGGCTGTTTTTT	CASSSGTGASGLFF
TRBD1	TRBJ2-1	.	TRBV24-1	TGTGCCACCAGTGATTTACCCGCTGGGACAGAGGTGTTTGAGCAGTTCTTC	CATSDLPAGTEVFEQFF
TRBD1	TRBJ2-7	.	TRBV7-3	TGTGCCAGCAGCCCTGGACCGGGACAGGCCTACGAGCAGTACTTC	CASSPGPGQAYEQYF
.	TRBJ2-2	.	TRBV25-1	TGTGCCAGCACGGTGAAAGGGGGGGGGGAGCTGTTTTTT	CASTVKGGGELFF
.	TRBJ1-5	.	TRBV6-4	TGTGCCAGCAGTGACTCCGGTGATAGCAATCAGCCCCAGCATTTT	CASSDSGDSNQPQHF
.	TRBJ2-7	once	TRBV9	TGTGCCAGCAGCGTAGACAGTGCCTACGAGCAGTACTTC	CASSVDSAYEQYF
.	TRBJ2-3	.	TRBV7-3	TGTGCCAGCAGCTTAAACCCGGGTCACACAGATACGCAGTATTTT	CASSLNPGHTDTQYF
TRBD2	TRBJ2-5	.	TRBV5-8	TGTGCCAGCAGTCGGACTAGCGGGGGGGCACAAGAGACCCAGTACTTC	CASSRTSGGAQETQYF
.	TRBJ2-7	.	TRBV7-9	TGTGCCAGCAGCTTCTTGACAACCGAGCAGTACTTC	CASSFLTTEQYF
.	TRBJ1-4	.	TRBV10-2	TGCGCCAGCAGGCCTCCGGGACCTAGGAACTATAATGAAAAACTGTTTTTT	CASRPPGPRNYNEKLFF
.	TRBJ2-1	.	TRBV7-9	TGTGCCAGCAGCGACGGGGGCACCTTCAACAATGAGCAGTTCTTC	CASSDGGTFNNEQFF